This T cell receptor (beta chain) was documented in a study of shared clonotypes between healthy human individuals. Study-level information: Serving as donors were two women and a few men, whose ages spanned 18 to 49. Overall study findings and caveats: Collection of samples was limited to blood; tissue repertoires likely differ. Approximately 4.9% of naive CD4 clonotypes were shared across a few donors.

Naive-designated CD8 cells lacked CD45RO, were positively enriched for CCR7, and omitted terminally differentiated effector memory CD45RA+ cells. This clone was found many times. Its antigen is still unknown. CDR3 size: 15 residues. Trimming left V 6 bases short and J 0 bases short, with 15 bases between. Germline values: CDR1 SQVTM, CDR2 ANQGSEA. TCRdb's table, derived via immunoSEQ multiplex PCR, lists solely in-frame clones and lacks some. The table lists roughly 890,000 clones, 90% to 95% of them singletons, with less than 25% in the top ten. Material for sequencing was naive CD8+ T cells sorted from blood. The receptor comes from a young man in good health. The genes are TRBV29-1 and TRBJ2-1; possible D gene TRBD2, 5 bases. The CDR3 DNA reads TGCAGCGTGCATGGACTGCCGAGCTCCTACAATGAGCAGTTCTTC. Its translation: CSVHGLPSSYNEQFF.